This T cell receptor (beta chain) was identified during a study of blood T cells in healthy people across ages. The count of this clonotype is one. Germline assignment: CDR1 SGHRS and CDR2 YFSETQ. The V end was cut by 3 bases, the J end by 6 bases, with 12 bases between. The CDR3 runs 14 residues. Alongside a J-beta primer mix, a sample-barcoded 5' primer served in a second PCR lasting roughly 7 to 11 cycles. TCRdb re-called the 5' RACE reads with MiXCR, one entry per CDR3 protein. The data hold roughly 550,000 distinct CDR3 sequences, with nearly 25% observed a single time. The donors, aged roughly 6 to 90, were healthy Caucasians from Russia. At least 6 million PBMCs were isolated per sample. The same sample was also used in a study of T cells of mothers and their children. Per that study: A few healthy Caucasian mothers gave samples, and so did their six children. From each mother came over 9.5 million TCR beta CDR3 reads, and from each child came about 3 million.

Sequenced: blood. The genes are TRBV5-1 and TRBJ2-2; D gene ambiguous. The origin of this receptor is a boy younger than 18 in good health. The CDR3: CASSSTVYSGELFF. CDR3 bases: TGCGCCAGCAGCTCCACCGTCTACTCCGGGGAGCTGTTTTTT.